This T cell receptor beta chain originates from a study of T cells in Graves' hyperthyroidism and ophthalmopathy. It was RNA transcripts that yielded the amplified TCR beta CDR3 regions. HTBI primers drove first-round RT-PCR of the TCR CDR3. TCRdb re-derived calls from the multiplex PCR reads in MiXCR, one entry per CDR3 protein. The data hold about 560,000 distinct CDR3 sequences, with about half observed a single time. Germline lookup yields CDR1 SGHVS and CDR2 FNYEAQ. This CDR3 comprises 15 residues. V was clipped by 2 bases and J by 2 bases, with 10 bases between them. This clonotype was seen ten or more times.

This sequence was found in a woman in her late teens or twenties with Graves' hyperthyroidism. Sequenced material: peripheral blood or thyroid tissue (not recorded which). V is TRBV7-6 and J is TRBJ1-5; D might be TRBD1 (5 bases). As DNA, the CDR3 is TGTGCCAGCAGCTTATTCCCGGGGGGCAATCAGCCCCAGCATTTT. This encodes CASSLFPGGNQPQHF.